This T cell receptor (beta chain) comes out of a study of blood T cell repertoires in COVID-19 (dated by TCRdb to the early 2020s). For context, the study as a whole: Collaborator samples came from the United States, Italy and Spain and covered acute and convalescent phases of COVID-19. The prospective study material was composed of cDNA or gDNA derived from T cells, B-cell-depleted T cells, or PBMCs. The dataset comprised deeply sampled blood TCRbeta repertoires from subjects exposed to, actively infected with, or recovered from COVID-19. The repertoires were released in a freely available public database intended as a resource for research on the immune response to SARS-CoV-2. Samples were obtained from the ongoing ImmuneRACE study (first 160 participants) and from 1,254 subjects provided by 6 global collaborators. Nearly every sample came with metadata listing a de-identified subject ID, COVID-19 status, age in years and sex. Where HLA class I and class II types were available, the types were taken from metadata supplied by the sample provider, not from assay-based typing.

There are a few counts of this clone. No antigen is known for it. Per-nucleotide qualities are absent, and no much larger clonotype sits a single base away. Each collaborating institution followed its own protocols to collect whole blood in K2EDTA tubes. For TCRbeta analysis, collaborator samples were shipped as frozen whole blood, as isolated PBMCs, or as DNA extracted from either sample type. The full study reports these points: How much clinical and demographic metadata was included differed by source and by participant, and the metadata was provided uncurated.

TCRbeta CDR3 regions were amplified from genomic DNA using the immunoSEQ Assay, a bias-controlled multiplex PCR. Per the original workflow: Within the assay, amplification of reference gene primers was used to estimate how many nucleated cells each sample contained. To quantify the absolute abundance of each unique TCRbeta CDR3 rearrangement, sequence reads were collapsed and filtered. Productive Simpson clonality was computed per sample as the square root of Simpson's diversity index over productive rearrangements. The immuneACCESS repertoire file appears here via TCRdb, limited to in-frame rearrangements. These files lack a portion of the clones; in checked studies, under half of the deficit traces to unresolved V genes, and the cause of the others is not known. V, J and clone size were drawn from that table, and D and trimming were deduced from the DNA. For this sample the table gives about 110,000 clones, of which approximately 68% were detected only once. The ten largest make up 7.6% of the sample.

This sequence was found in a woman aged 60-75 years with acute or convalescent COVID-19. Sequenced input: peripheral blood.

The DNA sequence reads TGTGCCAGCGGCGGACAGAACACAGATACGCAGTATTTT. It encodes CASGGQNTDTQYF. This sequence uses TRBV7-3 and TRBJ2-3; TRBD1 is possibly the D segment (6 matching bases). The CDR3 holds 13 amino acids from the cysteine to the phenylalanine. Only CDR3 DNA remains: 39 bases, in frame from the first base. Taken from the germline V gene, the CDR1 and CDR2 loops are SGHTA and FQGTGA. The V and J ends are trimmed by 8 bases and 2 bases, leaving 11 bases between them.